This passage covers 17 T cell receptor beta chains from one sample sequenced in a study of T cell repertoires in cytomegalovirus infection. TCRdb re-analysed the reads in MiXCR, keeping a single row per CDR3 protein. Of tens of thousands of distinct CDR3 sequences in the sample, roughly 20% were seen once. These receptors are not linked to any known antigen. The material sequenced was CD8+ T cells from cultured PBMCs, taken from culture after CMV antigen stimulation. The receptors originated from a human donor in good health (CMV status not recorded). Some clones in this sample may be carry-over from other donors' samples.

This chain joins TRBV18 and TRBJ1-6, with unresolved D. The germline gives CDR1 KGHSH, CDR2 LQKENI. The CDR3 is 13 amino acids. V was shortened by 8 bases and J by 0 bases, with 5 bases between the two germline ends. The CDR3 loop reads CASQSSYNSPLHF. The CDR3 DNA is TGTGCCAGCCAGAGCTCCTATAATTCACCCCTCCACTTT.

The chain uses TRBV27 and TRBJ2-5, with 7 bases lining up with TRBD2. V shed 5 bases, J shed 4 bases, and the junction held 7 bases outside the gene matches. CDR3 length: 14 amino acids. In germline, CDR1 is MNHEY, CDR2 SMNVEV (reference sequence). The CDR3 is CASSPRGRGETQYF. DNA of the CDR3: TGTGCCAGCAGTCCCCGAGGGAGGGGAGAGACCCAGTACTTC.

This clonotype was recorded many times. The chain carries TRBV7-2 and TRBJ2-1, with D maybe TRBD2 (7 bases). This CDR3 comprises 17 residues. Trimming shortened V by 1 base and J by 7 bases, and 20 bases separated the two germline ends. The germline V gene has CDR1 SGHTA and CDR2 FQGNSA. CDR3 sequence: CASSLDLGGGITNEQFF. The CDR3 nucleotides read TGTGCCAGCAGCTTAGACCTTGGGGGGGGCATTACGAATGAGCAGTTCTTC.

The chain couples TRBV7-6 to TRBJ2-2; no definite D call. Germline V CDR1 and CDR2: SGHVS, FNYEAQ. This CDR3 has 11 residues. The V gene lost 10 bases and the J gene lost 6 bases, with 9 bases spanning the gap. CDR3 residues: CATYGSGELFF. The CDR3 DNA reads TGTGCCACCTACGGTTCCGGGGAGCTGTTTTTT.

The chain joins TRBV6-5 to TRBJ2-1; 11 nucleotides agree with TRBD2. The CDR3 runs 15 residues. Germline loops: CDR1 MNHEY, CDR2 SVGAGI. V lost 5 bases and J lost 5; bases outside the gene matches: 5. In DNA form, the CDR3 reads TGTGCCAGCAGTATAGCGGGGGGGTTCCACAATGAGCAGTTCTTC. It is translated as CASSIAGGFHNEQFF.

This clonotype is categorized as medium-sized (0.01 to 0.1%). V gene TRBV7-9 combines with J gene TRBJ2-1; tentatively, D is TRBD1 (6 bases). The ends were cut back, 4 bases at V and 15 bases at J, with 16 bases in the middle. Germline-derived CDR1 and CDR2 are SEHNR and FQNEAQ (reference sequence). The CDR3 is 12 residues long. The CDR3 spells CASSSDRSGAFF. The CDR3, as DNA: TGTGCCAGCAGCTCCGATAGGTCAGGGGCGTTCTTC.

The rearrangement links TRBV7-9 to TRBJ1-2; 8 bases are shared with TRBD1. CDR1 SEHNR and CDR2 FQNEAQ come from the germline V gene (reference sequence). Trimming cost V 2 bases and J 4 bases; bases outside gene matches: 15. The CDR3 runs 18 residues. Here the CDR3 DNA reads TGTGCCAGCAGCTTAACCGGGACAGGCCGTGGGGTCTCCTATGGCTACACCTTC. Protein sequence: CASSLTGTGRGVSYGYTF.

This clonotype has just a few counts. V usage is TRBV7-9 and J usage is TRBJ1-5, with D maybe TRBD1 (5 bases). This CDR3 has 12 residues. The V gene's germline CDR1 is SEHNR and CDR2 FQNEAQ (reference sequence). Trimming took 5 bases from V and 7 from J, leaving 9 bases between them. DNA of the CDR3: TGTGCCAGCAGCGCCTCAGGGCAGCCCCAGCATTTT. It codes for CASSASGQPQHF.

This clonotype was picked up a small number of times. The chain's CDR3 is CAISDVRGKSGYTF. The DNA for the CDR3 is TGTGCCATCAGTGACGTTAGGGGAAAGAGCGGCTACACCTTC. The chain couples TRBV10-3 to TRBJ1-2; weak D call: TRBD1 (5 bases). Trimming pared 3 bases from V and 8 bases from J, leaving 16 bases between. The CDR3 extends over 14 amino acids. Germline assignment: CDR1 ENHRY and CDR2 SYGVKD.

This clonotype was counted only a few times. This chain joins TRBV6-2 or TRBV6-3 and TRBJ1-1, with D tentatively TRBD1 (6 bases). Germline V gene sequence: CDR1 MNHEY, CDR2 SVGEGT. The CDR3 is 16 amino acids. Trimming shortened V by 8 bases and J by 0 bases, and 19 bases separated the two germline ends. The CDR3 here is CASCEVAGVVNTEAFF. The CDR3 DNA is TGTGCCAGCTGCGAAGTGGCAGGGGTGGTGAACACTGAAGCTTTCTTT.

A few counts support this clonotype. The CDR3 nucleotides read TGTGCCAGCAGCTTAGAGGCGGGCAGTGGGGAGACCCAGTACTTC. This gives the protein CASSLEAGSGETQYF. V gene TRBV7-8 combines with J gene TRBJ2-5; possible D gene TRBD2, 5 bases. Germline CDR1 and CDR2: SGHVS and FQNEAQ. V gave up 1 base and J gave up 5 bases, with 14 bases separating them. The CDR3 runs 15 residues.

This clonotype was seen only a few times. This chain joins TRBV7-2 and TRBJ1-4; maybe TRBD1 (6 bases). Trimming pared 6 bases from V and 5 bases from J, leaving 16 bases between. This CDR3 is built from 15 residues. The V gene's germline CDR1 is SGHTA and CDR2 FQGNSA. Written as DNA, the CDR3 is TGTGCCAGCAGTGATAGGGGGGTCGGGAATGAAAAACTGTTTTTT. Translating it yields CASSDRGVGNEKLFF.

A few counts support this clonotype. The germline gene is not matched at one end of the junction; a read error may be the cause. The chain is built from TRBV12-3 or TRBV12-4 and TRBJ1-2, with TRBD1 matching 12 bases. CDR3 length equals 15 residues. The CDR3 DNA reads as TGTGCCAACAGTCCCGGGACAGGGGGCGCGGGTGGCTACACCTTC. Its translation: CANSPGTGGAGGYTF.

The CDR3: CASSPTSGGADVETQYF. CDR3 sequence (DNA): TGTGCCAGCAGTCCAACTAGCGGGGGGGCCGACGTAGAGACCCAGTACTTC. V is TRBV12-3 or TRBV12-4 and J is TRBJ2-5; 13 bases map to TRBD2. This CDR3 has 17 amino acids. V was pared by 5 bases and J by 4 bases, with 10 bases of the junction left unmatched.

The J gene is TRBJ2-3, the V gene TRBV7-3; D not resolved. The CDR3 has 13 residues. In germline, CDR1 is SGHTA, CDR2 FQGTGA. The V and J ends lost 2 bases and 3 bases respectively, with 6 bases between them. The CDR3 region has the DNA TGTGCCAGCAGCTTAGGCAGAACAGATACGCAGTATTTT. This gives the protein CASSLGRTDTQYF.

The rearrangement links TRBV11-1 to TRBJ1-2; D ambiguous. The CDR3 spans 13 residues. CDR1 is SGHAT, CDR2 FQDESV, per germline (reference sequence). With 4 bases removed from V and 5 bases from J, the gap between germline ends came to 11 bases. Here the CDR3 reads CASSSRTGYGYTF. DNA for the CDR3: TGTGCCAGCAGCTCCAGAACGGGATATGGCTACACCTTC.

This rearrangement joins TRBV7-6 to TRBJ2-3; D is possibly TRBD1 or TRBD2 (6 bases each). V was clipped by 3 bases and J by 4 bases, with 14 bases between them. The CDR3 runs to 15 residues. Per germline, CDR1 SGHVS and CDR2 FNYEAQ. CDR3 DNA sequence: TGTGCCAGCAGCTTTGGGGGGCCTCCACCAGATACGCAGTATTTT. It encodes CASSFGGPPPDTQYF.